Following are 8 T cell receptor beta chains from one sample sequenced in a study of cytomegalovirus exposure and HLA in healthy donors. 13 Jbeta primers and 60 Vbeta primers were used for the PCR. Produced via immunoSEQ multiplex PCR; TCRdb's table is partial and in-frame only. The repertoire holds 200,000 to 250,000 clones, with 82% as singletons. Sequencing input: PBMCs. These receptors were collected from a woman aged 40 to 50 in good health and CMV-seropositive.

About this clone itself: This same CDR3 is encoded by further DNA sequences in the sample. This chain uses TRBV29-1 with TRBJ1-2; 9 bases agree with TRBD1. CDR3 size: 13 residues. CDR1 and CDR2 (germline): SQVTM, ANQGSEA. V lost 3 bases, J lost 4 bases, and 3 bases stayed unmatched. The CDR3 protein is CSVDWDRAYGYTF. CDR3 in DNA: TGCAGCGTTGATTGGGACAGGGCCTATGGCTACACCTTC. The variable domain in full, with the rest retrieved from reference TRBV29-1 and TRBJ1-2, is SAVISQKPSRDICQRGTSLTIQCQVDSQVTMMFWYRQQPGQSLTLIATANQGSEATYESGFVIDKFPISRPNLTFSTLTVSNMSPEDSSIYLCSVDWDRAYGYTFGSGTRLTVV.

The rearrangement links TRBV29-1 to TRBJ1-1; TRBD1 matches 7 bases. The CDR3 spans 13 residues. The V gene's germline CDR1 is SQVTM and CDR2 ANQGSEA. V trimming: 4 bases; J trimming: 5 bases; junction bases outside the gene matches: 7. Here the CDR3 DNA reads TGCAGCGTTGTAGGGGCACAGGGGACTGAAGCTTTCTTT. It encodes CSVVGAQGTEAFF.

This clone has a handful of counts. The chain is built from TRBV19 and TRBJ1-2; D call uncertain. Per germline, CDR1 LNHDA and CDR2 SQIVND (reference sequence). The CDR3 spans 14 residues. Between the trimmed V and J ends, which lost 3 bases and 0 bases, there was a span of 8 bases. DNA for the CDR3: TGTGCCAGTAGTATCCCGGTAACTAACTATGGCTACACCTTC. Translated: CASSIPVTNYGYTF.

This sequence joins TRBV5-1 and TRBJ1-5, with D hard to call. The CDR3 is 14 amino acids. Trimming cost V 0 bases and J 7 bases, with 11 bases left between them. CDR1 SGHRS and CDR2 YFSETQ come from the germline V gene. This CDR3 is CASSLDSPKQPQHF. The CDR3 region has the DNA TGCGCCAGCAGCTTGGACAGCCCCAAACAGCCCCAGCATTTT.

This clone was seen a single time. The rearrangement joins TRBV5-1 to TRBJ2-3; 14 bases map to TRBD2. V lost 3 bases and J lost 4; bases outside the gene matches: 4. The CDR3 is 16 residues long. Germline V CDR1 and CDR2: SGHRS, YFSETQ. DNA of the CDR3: TGCGCCAGCAGCTGGGGACTAGCGGGAGAAGCAGATACGCAGTATTTT. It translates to CASSWGLAGEADTQYF. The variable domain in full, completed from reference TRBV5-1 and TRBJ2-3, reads KAGVTQTPRYLIKTRGQQVTLSCSPISGHRSVSWYQQTPGQGLQFLFEYFSETQRNKGNFPGRFSGRQFSNSRSEMNVSTLELGDSALYLCASSWGLAGEADTQYFGPGTRLTVL.

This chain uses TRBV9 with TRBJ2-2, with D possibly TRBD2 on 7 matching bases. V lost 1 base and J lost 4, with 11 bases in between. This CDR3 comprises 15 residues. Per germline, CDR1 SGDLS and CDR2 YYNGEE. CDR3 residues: CASSVLADSTGELFF. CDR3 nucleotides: TGTGCCAGCAGCGTACTAGCGGACAGCACCGGGGAGCTGTTTTTT.

CDR3 sequence (DNA): TGTGCCAGCAGTTACTCATCCGCTACTATGAACACTGAAGCTTTCTTT. Translation: CASSYSSATMNTEAFF. The V call is TRBV27, the J call TRBJ1-1; D is unclear. The CDR3 sequence is 16 residues long. Per germline, CDR1 MNHEY and CDR2 SMNVEV (reference sequence). Trimming took 4 bases from V and 0 from J, leaving 15 bases between them.

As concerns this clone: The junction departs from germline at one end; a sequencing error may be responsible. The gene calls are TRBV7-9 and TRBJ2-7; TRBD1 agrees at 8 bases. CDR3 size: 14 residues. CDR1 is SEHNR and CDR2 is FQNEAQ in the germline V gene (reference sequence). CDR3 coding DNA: TGTTCCAGCAGTCCCCAGGGGGCTCTAGACGAGCAGTACTTC. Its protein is CSSSPQGALDEQYF. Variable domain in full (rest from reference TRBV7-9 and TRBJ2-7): DTGVSQNPRHKITKRGQNVTFRCDPISEHNRLYWYRQTLGQGPEFLTYFQNEAQLEKSRLLSDRFSAERPKGSFSTLEIQRTEQGDSAMYLCSSSPQGALDEQYFGPGTRLTVT.